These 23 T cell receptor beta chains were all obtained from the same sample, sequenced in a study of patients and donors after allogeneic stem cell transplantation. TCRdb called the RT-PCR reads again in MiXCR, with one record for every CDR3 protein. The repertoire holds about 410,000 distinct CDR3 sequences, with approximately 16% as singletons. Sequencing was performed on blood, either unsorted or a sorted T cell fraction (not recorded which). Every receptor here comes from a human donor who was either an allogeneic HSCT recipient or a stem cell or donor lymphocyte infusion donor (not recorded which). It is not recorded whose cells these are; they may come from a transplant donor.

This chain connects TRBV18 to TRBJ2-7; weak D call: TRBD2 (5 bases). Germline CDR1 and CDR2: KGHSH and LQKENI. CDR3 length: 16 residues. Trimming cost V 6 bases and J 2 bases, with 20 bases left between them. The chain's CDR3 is CASSRPVDPEAYEQYF. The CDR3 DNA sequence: TGTGCCAGCTCGCGACCTGTCGACCCGGAGGCCTACGAGCAGTACTTC.

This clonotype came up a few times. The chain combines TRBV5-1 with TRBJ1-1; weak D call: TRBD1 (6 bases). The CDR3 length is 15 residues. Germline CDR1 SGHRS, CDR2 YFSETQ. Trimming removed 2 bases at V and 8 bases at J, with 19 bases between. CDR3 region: CASSFTSRDIGEAFF. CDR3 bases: TGCGCCAGCAGCTTCACGTCCCGGGACATCGGAGAAGCTTTCTTT.

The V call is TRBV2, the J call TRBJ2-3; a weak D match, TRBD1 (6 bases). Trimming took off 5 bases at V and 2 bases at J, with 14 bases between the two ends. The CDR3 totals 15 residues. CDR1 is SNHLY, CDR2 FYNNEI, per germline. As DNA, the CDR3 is TGTGCCAGCAGTCTCACAGGGTTCCCCACAGATACGCAGTATTTT. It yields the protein CASSLTGFPTDTQYF.

This CDR3 is CASSRPLRGGLGEQFF. The CDR3 nucleotides read TGTGCCAGCAGCCGTCCCTTGCGGGGGGGTCTAGGTGAGCAGTTCTTC. This sequence joins TRBV5-6 and TRBJ2-1, with 9 bases lining up with TRBD2. The V and J ends lost 4 bases and 9 bases, in that order; junction bases with no gene match: 14. The CDR3 consists of 16 residues. Germline CDR1 SGHDT, CDR2 YYEEEE.

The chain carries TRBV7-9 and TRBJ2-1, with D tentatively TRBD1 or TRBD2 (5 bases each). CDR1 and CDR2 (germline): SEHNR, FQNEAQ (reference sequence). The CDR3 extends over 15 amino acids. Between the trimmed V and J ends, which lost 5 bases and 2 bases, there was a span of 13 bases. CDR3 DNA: TGTGCCAGCAGCCCAGTCCTGGGGGCCTACAATGAGCAGTTCTTC. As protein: CASSPVLGAYNEQFF.

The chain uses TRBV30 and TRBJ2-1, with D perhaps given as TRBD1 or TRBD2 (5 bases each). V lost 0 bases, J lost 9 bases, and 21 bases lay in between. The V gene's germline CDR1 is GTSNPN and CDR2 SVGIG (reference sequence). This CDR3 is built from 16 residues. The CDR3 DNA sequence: TGTGCCTGGAGTGTGGGCCCGGGACCCCAAAGGGGTGAGCAGTTCTTC. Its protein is CAWSVGPGPQRGEQFF.

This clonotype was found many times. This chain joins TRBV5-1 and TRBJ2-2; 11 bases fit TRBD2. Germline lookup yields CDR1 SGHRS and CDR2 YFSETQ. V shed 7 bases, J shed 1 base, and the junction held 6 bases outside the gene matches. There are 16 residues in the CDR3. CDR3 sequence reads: CASSSGLAGNTGELFF. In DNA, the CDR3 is TGCGCCAGCTCCTCTGGACTAGCGGGGAACACCGGGGAGCTGTTTTTT.

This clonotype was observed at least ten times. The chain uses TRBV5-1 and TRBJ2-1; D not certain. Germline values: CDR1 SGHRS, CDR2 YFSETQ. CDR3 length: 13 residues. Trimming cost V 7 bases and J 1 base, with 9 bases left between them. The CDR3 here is CASGSGSYNEQFF. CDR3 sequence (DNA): TGCGCCAGCGGGTCCGGGTCCTACAATGAGCAGTTCTTC.

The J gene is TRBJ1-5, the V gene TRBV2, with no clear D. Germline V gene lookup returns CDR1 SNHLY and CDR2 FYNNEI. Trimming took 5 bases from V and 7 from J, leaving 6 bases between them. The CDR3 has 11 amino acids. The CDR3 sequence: CASSSGQPQHF. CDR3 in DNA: TGTGCCAGCAGTTCGGGCCAGCCCCAGCATTTT.

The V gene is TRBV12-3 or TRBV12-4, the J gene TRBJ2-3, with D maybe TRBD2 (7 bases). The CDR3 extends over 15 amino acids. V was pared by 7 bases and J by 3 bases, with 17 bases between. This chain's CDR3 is CASTLRGGGTDTQYF. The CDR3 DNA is TGTGCCAGCACTCTACGAGGGGGAGGGACAGATACGCAGTATTTT.

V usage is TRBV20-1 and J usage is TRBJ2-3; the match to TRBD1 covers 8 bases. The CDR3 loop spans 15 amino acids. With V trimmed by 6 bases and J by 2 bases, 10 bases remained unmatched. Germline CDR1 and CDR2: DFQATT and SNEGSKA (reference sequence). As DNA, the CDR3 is TGCAGTGCCCTCGCAGGGGGCTCAATCACAGATACGCAGTATTTT. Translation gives CSALAGGSITDTQYF.

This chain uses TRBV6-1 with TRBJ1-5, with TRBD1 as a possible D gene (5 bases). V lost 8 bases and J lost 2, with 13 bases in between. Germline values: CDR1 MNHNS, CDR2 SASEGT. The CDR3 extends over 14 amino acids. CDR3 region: CASGRGDGNQPQHF. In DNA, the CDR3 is TGTGCCAGCGGGAGAGGGGACGGCAATCAGCCCCAGCATTTT.

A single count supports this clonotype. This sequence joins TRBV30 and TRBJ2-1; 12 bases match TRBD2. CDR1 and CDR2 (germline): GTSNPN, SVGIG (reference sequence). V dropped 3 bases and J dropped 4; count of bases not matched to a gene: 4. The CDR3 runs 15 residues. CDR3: CAWRGLAGIYNEQFF. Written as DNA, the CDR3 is TGTGCCTGGAGAGGACTAGCGGGAATATACAATGAGCAGTTCTTC.

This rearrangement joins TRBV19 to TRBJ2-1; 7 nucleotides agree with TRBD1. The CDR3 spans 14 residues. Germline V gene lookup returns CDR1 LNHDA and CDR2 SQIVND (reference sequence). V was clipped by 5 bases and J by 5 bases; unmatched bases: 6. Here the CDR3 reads CASSQDRNHNEQFF. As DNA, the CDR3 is TGTGCCAGTAGTCAGGACAGGAATCACAATGAGCAGTTCTTC.

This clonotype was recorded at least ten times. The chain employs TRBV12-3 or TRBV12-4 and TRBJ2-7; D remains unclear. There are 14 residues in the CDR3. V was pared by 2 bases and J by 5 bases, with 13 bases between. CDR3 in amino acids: CASSLTELPHEQYF. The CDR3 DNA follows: TGTGCCAGCAGTTTAACAGAACTCCCGCACGAGCAGTACTTC.

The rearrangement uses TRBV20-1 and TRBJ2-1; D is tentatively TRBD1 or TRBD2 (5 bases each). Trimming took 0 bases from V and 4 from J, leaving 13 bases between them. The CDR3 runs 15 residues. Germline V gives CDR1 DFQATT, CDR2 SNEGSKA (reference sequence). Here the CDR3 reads CSARDLLGVYNEQFF. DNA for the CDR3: TGCAGTGCTAGAGATCTCCTGGGGGTTTACAATGAGCAGTTCTTC.

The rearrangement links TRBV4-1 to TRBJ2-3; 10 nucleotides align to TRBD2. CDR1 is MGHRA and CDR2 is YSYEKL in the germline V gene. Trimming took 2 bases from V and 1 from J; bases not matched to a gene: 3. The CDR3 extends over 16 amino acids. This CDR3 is CASSQPLAGRTDTQYF. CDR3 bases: TGCGCCAGCAGCCAACCACTAGCGGGGCGCACAGATACGCAGTATTTT.

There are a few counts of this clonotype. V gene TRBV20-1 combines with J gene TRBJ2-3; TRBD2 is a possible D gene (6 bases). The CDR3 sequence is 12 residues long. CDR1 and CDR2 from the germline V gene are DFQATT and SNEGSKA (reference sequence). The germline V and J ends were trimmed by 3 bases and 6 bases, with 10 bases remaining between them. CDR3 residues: CSARTRVDTQYF. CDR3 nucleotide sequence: TGCAGTGCTAGGACTAGGGTCGATACGCAGTATTTT.

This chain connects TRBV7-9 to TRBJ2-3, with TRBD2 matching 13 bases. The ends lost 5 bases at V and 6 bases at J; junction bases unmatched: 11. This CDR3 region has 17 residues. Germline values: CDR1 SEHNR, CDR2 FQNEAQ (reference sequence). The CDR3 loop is CASSQGTSGKFPDTQYF. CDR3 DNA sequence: TGTGCCAGCAGCCAAGGGACTAGCGGGAAATTCCCCGATACGCAGTATTTT.

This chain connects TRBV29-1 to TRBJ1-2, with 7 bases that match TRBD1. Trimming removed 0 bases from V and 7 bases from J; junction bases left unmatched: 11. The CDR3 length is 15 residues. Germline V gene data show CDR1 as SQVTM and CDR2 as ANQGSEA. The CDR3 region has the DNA TGCAGCGTTGAAGATTGGACAGGAGGCGGGCGTGGCTACACCTTC. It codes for CSVEDWTGGGRGYTF.

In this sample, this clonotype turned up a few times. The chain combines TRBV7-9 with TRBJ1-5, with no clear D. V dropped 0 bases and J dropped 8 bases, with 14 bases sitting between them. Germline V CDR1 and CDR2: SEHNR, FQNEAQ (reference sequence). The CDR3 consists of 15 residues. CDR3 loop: CASSLAHGSQEPQHF. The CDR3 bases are TGTGCCAGCAGCTTAGCACATGGCAGCCAGGAGCCCCAGCATTTT.

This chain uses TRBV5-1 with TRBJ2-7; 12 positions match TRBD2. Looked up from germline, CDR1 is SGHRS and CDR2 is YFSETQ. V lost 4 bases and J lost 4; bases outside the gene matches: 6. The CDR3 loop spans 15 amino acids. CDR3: CASSPGLAGYYEQYF. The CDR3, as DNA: TGCGCCAGCAGCCCCGGACTAGCGGGATATTACGAGCAGTACTTC.

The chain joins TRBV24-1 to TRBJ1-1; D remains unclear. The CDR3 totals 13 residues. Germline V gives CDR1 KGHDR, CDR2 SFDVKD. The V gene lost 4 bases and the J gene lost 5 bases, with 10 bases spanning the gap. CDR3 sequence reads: CATSDPGRTEAFF. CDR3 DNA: TGTGCCACCAGTGACCCCGGTAGGACTGAAGCTTTCTTT.